The next 20 T cell receptor beta chains were all read from a single sample in a study of blood T cells in healthy people across ages. It was with a sample-barcoded 5' primer and a J-beta primer mix that a second PCR of roughly 6 to 12 cycles was run. TCRdb re-analysed the 5' RACE reads in MiXCR, keeping a single row per CDR3 protein. Of hundreds of thousands of distinct CDR3 sequences listed, roughly 26% are singletons. The source material was blood. These receptors all stem from a woman of 80 years or more in good health.

As to this clonotype: One end of the junction fails to match germline, which may point to a read error. The CDR3 sequence is CASSEFFSGANVRTF. CDR3 DNA sequence: TGTGCCAGCAGTGAATTCTTCTCTGGGGCCAACGTCCGGACTTTC. The V call is TRBV6-1, the J call TRBJ2-6, with D tentatively TRBD1 (5 bases). Per the germline V gene, CDR1 is MNHNS and CDR2 is SASEGT. The CDR3 totals 15 residues.

This sequence joins TRBV6-2 or TRBV6-3 and TRBJ1-4; D not certain. CDR3 length equals 14 residues. Germline V gives CDR1 MNHEY, CDR2 SVGEGT. Trimming took off 6 bases at V and 3 bases at J, with 11 bases between the two ends. The CDR3 region is CASRGSLSNEKLFF. CDR3 coding DNA: TGTGCCAGCAGGGGAAGTCTATCTAATGAAAAACTGTTTTTT.

Only a few counts were recorded for this clonotype. The chain carries TRBV5-6 and TRBJ1-2; no firm D call. The CDR3 has 16 amino acids. V dropped 0 bases and J dropped 2 bases, with 14 bases sitting between them. Germline V gene lookup returns CDR1 SGHDT and CDR2 YYEEEE. The CDR3 is CASSLAGQPMNYGYTF. The CDR3 DNA reads TGTGCCAGCAGCTTGGCCGGGCAACCGATGAACTATGGCTACACCTTC. Supplemented by reference TRBV5-6 and TRBJ1-2, the full variable domain reads DAGVTQSPTHLIKTRGQQVTLRCSPKSGHDTVSWYQQALGQGPQFIFQYYEEEERQRGNFPDRFSGHQFPNYSSELNVNALLLGDSALYLCASSLAGQPMNYGYTFGSGTRLTVV.

This clonotype was seen at least ten times. The rearrangement joins TRBV6-2 or TRBV6-3 to TRBJ2-1, with D possibly TRBD1 on 5 matching bases. Germline V lookup: CDR1 MNHEY, CDR2 SVGEGT. This CDR3 has 12 residues. The V gene lost 2 bases and the J gene lost 7 bases, with 6 bases spanning the gap. The CDR3 coding sequence is TGTGCCAGCAGTTACCCAGGGAATGAGCAGTTCTTC. It specifies CASSYPGNEQFF.

The chain has TRBV7-9 and TRBJ2-1; 7 nucleotides match TRBD1. Trimming at V came to 3 bases and at J to 8 bases, leaving 7 bases not matched to a gene. The CDR3 contains 14 residues. CDR1 is SEHNR and CDR2 is FQNEAQ in the germline V gene (reference sequence). CDR3 sequence reads: CASSFSGGLDEQFF. CDR3 sequence (DNA): TGTGCCAGCAGCTTTTCAGGGGGTCTAGATGAGCAGTTCTTC.

About this clonotype: This may be a read error: a much more frequent sequence differs by one nucleotide. The V and J genes are TRBV6-5 and TRBJ2-4; D uncertain. The CDR3 has 10 amino acids. V lost 8 bases and J 13 bases, leaving 12 bases between the germline ends. Germline lookup yields CDR1 MNHEY and CDR2 SVGAGI. CDR3 protein: CASGSNEQYF. CDR3 sequence (DNA): TGTGCCAGCGGAAGCAATGAGCAGTACTTC.

This clonotype was seen a few times. J is TRBJ2-5 and V is TRBV20-1; 9 bases align to TRBD1. The CDR3 length is 15 residues. Losses at the gene ends were 5 bases for V and 2 bases for J; bases not matched to a gene: 9. Germline V lookup: CDR1 DFQATT, CDR2 SNEGSKA (reference sequence). The CDR3 protein is CSAATGTGRQETQYF. For the CDR3, the DNA is TGCAGTGCTGCAACCGGGACAGGGAGGCAAGAGACCCAGTACTTC.

The V call is TRBV4-3, the J call TRBJ2-2; 10 nucleotides line up with TRBD1. This CDR3 comprises 17 residues. Trimming took 5 bases from V and 2 from J; bases not matched to a gene: 8. The germline CDR1 and CDR2 sequences are LGHNA and YSLEER. CDR3 protein: CASSWGRDRGNTGELFF. CDR3 nucleotides: TGCGCCAGCAGCTGGGGCCGGGACAGGGGCAACACCGGGGAGCTGTTTTTT.

This clonotype was seen ten or more times. The chain's CDR3 is CASSPQNSGANVLTF. CDR3 nucleotides: TGTGCCAGCAGTCCGCAGAATTCCGGGGCCAACGTCCTGACTTTC. The chain is built from TRBV12-3 or TRBV12-4 and TRBJ2-6; D is unclear. The V end lost 5 bases, the J end lost 4 bases, and 12 bases lay between the germline ends. The length of the CDR3 is 15 residues.

This clonotype has ten or more counts. The chain has TRBV11-2 and TRBJ2-5; D may correspond to TRBD1 or TRBD2 (5 bases each). V lost 4 bases and J lost 2, with 14 bases in between. The CDR3 contains 15 residues. Germline values: CDR1 SGHAT, CDR2 FQNNGV. This CDR3 reads CASSSIVGDQETQYF. The CDR3 DNA is TGTGCCAGCAGCTCTATAGTGGGGGATCAAGAGACCCAGTACTTC.

This clonotype was recorded many times. The rearrangement joins TRBV11-2 to TRBJ2-5; D may be TRBD1 or TRBD2 (8 bases each). Deletions cut 3 bases from V and 5 bases from J, with 16 bases between. The CDR3 has 15 amino acids. In germline, CDR1 is SGHAT, CDR2 FQNNGV. CDR3 sequence: CASSFPGGGRETQYF. CDR3 DNA sequence: TGTGCCAGCAGCTTCCCAGGGGGCGGGAGGGAGACCCAGTACTTC. Using reference TRBV11-2 and TRBJ2-5 for the parts outside the CDR3, the full variable domain is EAGVAQSPRYKIIEKRQSVAFWCNPISGHATLYWYQQILGQGPKLLIQFQNNGVVDDSQLPKDRFSAERLKGVDSTLKIQPAKLEDSAVYLCASSFPGGGRETQYFGPGTRLLVL.

The V and J genes are TRBV2 and TRBJ1-2, with D unresolved. V lost 8 bases to trimming and J lost 5 bases, with 15 bases between them. The CDR3 length is 13 residues. CDR1 is SNHLY and CDR2 is FYNNEI in the germline V gene. The CDR3 DNA is TGTGCCAGCTCTGGGCGACTCCTTTATGGCTACACCTTC. Its translation: CASSGRLLYGYTF.

The table lists this clonotype with a few counts. V gene TRBV6-1 combines with J gene TRBJ1-5; D ambiguous. The germline CDR1 and CDR2 sequences are MNHNS and SASEGT. Trimming pared 3 bases from V and 0 bases from J, leaving 9 bases between. The CDR3 is 15 amino acids. The CDR3 DNA reads as TGTGCCAGCAGTGATGGGAGGGTTAGCAATCAGCCCCAGCATTTT. It is translated as CASSDGRVSNQPQHF.

The table lists this clonotype with many counts. The chain employs TRBV7-9 and TRBJ2-1; 9 bases agree with TRBD1. Per germline, CDR1 SEHNR and CDR2 FQNEAQ (reference sequence). The CDR3 length is 14 residues. Unmatched junction bases numbered 6, after V lost 5 bases and J lost 7 bases. The CDR3 DNA is TGTGCCAGCAGCCACCGGGACAGGGCGAATGAGCAGTTCTTC. This encodes CASSHRDRANEQFF.

Many counts were recorded for this clonotype. This rearrangement joins TRBV20-1 to TRBJ2-7, with 8 nucleotides matching TRBD1. V was clipped by 6 bases and J by 4 bases; unmatched bases: 5. This CDR3 is built from 12 residues. The germline gives CDR1 DFQATT, CDR2 SNEGSKA (reference sequence). The CDR3 protein is CSAFDRGYEQYF. Written as DNA, the CDR3 is TGCAGTGCATTCGACAGGGGTTACGAGCAGTACTTC.

Concerning this clonotype: Just one base apart from a much larger clone, this may be a read error. V gene TRBV7-2 combines with J gene TRBJ1-2; D not certain. Germline assignment: CDR1 SGHTA and CDR2 FQGNSA. The V and J ends lost 1 base and 5 bases respectively, with 8 bases between them. The CDR3 loop spans 13 amino acids. CDR3 sequence: CASSLGAEYGYTF. DNA of the CDR3: TGTGCCAGCAGCTTAGGCGCGGAATATGGCTACACCTTC.

This clonotype was detected only once. Compared with germline, one end of the junction differs, possibly owing to a read error. This chain joins TRBV3-1 and TRBJ2-1; D is uncertain. The CDR3 length is 14 residues. From germline, CDR1 is LGHDT and CDR2 YNNKEL (reference sequence). DNA of the CDR3: TGTACCAGCAGCCAAATAGCATCCAGAAGTGAGCAGTTCTTC. As protein: CTSSQIASRSEQFF.

The chain combines TRBV6-2 or TRBV6-3 with TRBJ2-2; D gene uncertain. Germline V gives CDR1 MNHEY, CDR2 SVGEGT. V was shortened by 4 bases and J by 5 bases, with 17 bases between the two germline ends. This CDR3 spans 16 amino acids. The CDR3 sequence is CASSFPSLLRTGELFF. The CDR3 DNA follows: TGTGCCAGCAGTTTCCCTTCACTCCTAAGAACCGGGGAGCTGTTTTTT.

Comment on this clonotype: The CDR3 does not close with the conserved phenylalanine or tryptophan, likely indicating a read error. The V call is TRBV5-1, the J call TRBJ2-7; 7 nucleotides agree with TRBD1. Germline V CDR1 and CDR2: SGHRS, YFSETQ. This CDR3 comprises 13 residues. Trimming cost V 4 bases and J 3 bases; bases outside gene matches: 4. The CDR3 is CASSKGQLYEQYN. For the CDR3, the DNA is TGCGCCAGCAGCAAGGGACAGCTCTACGAGCAGTACAAC.

This clonotype was counted at least ten times. The rearrangement joins TRBV11-2 to TRBJ2-5; D might be TRBD1 (6 bases). Germline lookup yields CDR1 SGHAT and CDR2 FQNNGV. Trimming pared 5 bases from V and 3 bases from J, leaving 10 bases between. This CDR3 comprises 13 residues. In nucleotides, the CDR3 is TGTGCCAGCAGCCTCCGACAGGAAGAGACCCAGTACTTC. It encodes CASSLRQEETQYF.